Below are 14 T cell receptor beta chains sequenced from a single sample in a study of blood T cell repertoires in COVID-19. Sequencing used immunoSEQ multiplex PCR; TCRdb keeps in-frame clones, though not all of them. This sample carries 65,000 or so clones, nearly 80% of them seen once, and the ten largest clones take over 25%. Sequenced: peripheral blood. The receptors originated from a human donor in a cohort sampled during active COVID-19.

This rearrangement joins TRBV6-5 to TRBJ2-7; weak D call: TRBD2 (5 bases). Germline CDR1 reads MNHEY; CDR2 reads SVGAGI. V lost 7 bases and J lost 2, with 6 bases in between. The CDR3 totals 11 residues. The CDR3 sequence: CASMRAYEQYF. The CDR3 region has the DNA TGTGCCAGCATGCGGGCCTACGAGCAGTACTTC.

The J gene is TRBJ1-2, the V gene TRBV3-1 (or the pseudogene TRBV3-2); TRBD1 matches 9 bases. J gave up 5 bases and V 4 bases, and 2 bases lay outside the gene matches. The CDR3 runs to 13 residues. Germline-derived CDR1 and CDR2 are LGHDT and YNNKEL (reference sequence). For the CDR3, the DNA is TGTGCCAGCAGCCGGGGACAGGGATATGGCTACACCTTC. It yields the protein CASSRGQGYGYTF.

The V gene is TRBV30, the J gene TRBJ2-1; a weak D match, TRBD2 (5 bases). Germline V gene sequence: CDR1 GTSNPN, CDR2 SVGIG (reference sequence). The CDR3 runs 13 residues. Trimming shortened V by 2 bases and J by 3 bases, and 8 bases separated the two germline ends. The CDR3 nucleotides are TGTGCCTGGAGTCGACTAAGCTACAATGAGCAGTTCTTC. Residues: CAWSRLSYNEQFF. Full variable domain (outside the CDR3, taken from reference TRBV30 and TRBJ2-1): SQTIHQWPATLVQPVGSPLSLECTVEGTSNPNLYWYRQAAGRGLQLLFYSVGIGQISSEVPQNLSASRPQDRQFILSSKKLLLSDSGFYLCAWSRLSYNEQFFGPGTRLTVL.

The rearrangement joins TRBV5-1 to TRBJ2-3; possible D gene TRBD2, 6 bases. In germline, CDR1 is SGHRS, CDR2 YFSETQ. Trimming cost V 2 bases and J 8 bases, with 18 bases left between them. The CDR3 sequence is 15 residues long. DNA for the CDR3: TGCGCCAGCAGCTTATCCGGAGGGAGGTGGGGTACGCAGTATTTT. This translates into CASSLSGGRWGTQYF.

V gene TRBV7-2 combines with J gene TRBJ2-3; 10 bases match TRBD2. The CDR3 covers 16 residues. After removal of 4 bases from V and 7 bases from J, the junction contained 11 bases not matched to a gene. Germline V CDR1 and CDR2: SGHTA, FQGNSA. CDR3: CASSSRVAGGMYTQYF. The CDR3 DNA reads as TGTGCCAGCAGCTCTAGGGTAGCGGGGGGCATGTATACGCAGTATTTT.

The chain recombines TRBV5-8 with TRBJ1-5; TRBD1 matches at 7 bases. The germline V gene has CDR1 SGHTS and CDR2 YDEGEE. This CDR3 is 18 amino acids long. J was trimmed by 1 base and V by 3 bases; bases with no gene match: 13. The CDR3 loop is CASSSSLAGTVSNQPQHF. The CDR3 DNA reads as TGTGCCAGCAGCTCTTCCCTAGCCGGGACAGTGAGCAATCAGCCCCAGCATTTT.

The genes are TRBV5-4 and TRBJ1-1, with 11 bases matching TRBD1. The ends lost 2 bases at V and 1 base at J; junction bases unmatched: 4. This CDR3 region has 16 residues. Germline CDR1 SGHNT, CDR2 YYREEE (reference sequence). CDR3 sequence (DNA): TGTGCCAGCAGCTTAGGAGGGACAGGGGGGAACACTGAAGCTTTCTTT. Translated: CASSLGGTGGNTEAFF.

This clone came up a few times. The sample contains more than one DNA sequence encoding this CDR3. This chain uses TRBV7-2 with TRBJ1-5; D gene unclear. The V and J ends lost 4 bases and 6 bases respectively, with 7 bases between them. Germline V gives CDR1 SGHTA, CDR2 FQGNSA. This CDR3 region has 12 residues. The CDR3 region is CASSWGGQPQHF. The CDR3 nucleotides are TGTGCCAGCAGCTGGGGAGGTCAGCCCCAGCATTTT.

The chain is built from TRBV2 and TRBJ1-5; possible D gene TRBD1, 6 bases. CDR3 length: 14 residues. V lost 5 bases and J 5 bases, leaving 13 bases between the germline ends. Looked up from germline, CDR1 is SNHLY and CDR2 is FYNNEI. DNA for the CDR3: TGTGCCAGCAGTAAGGACAGCCCGGATCAGCCCCAGCATTTT. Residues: CASSKDSPDQPQHF.

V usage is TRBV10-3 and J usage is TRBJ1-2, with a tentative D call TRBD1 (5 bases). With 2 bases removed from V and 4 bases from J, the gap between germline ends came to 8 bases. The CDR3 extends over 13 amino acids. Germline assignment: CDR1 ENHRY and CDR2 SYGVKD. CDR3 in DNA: TGTGCCATCAGTGAGGAAAGGGGCTATGGCTACACCTTC. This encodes CAISEERGYGYTF.

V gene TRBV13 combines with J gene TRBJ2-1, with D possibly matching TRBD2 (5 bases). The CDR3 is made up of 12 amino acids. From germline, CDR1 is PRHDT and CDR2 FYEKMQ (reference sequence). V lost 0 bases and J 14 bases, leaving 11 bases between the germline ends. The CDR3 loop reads CASSLGLEVKFF. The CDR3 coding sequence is TGTGCCAGCAGCTTAGGCCTGGAGGTGAAGTTCTTC. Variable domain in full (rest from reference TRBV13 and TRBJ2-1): AAGVIQSPRHLIKEKRETATLKCYPIPRHDTVYWYQQGPGQDPQFLISFYEKMQSDKGSIPDRFSAQQFSDYHSELNMSSLELGDSALYFCASSLGLEVKFFGPGTRLTVL.

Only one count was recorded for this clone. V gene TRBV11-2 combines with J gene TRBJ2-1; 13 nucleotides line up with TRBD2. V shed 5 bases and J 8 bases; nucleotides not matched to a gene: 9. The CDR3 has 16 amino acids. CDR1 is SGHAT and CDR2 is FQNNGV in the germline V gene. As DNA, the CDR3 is TGTGCCAGCAGCCTATTGACTAGCGGGAGGATCGATGAGCAGTTCTTC. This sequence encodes CASSLLTSGRIDEQFF.

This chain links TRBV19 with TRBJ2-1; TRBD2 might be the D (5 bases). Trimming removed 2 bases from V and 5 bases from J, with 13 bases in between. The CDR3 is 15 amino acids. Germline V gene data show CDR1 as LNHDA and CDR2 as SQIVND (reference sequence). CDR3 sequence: CASSIPGNLHNEQFF. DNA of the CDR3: TGTGCCAGTAGTATACCGGGGAACCTCCACAATGAGCAGTTCTTC. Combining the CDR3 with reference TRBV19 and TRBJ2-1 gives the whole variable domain DGGITQSPKYLFRKEGQNVTLSCEQNLNHDAMYWYRQDPGQGLRLIYYSQIVNDFQKGDIAEGYSVSREKKESFPLTVTSAQKNPTAFYLCASSIPGNLHNEQFFGPGTRLTVL.

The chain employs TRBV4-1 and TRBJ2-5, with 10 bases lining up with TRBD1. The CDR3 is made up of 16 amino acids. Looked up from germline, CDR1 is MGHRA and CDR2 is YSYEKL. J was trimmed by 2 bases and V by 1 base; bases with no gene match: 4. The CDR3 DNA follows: TGCGCCAGCAGCCAAGGGCCGGGACAGGGGCAAGAGACCCAGTACTTC. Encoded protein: CASSQGPGQGQETQYF.